One sample yielded the 23 T cell receptor beta chains listed below, sequenced in a study of T cell clonality in common variable immunodeficiency. Clones were read by immunoSEQ multiplex PCR, and TCRdb kept only the in-frame ones, dropping some. The sample was found to contain about 40,000 clones, and every one recurs. Sequences were obtained from peripheral blood mononuclear cells. The receptor source for this set is a person aged 18 to 70 in good health.

The sample holds many counts of this clone. CDR3 protein: CASSPTEAMPYEQYF. The CDR3 bases that were read are TGTGCCAGCAGTCCGACAGAAGCCATGCCCTACGAG. This sequence joins TRBV14 and TRBJ2-7; the D gene is possibly TRBD1 (5 bases). Read coverage stops 3 residues before the CDR3 terminus; the germline J gene supplies the remainder. V dropped 6 bases and J dropped 2 bases, with 17 bases sitting between them. CDR3 length equals 15 residues. CDR1 and CDR2 from the germline V gene are SGHDN and FVKESK.

This clone appeared a few times. Compared with germline, one end of the junction differs, possibly owing to a read error. The CDR3 extends 3 residues past the end of the read, so its final part is completed from the germline J gene. This CDR3 is also generated by other DNA sequences in the sample. This sequence joins TRBV30 and TRBJ1-3; tentative D call: TRBD1 (5 bases). Germline V gene data show CDR1 as GTSNPN and CDR2 as SVGIG (reference sequence). The CDR3 totals 11 residues. CDR3 region: CAWKGRNTIYF. CDR3 DNA, as far as it was read: TGTGCCTGGAAGGGGCGAAACACG. The full variable domain, in which reference TRBV30 and TRBJ1-3 provide the parts outside the CDR3, is SQTIHQWPATLVQPVGSPLSLECTVEGTSNPNLYWYRQAAGRGLQLLFYSVGIGQISSEVPQNLSASRPQDRQFILSSKKLLLSDSGFYLCAWKGRNTIYFGEGSWLTVV.

In this sample, this clone turned up many times. The part of the CDR3 DNA that was read is TGTGCCAGTAGTAAGGACAGATCGTTAGAAATCTATGGC. It specifies CASSKDRSLEIYG. The whole CDR3 reads CASSKDRSLEIYGYTF. The genes are TRBV19 and TRBJ1-2; possible D gene TRBD1, 6 bases. The CDR3 is cut off 3 residues early in the read; its end comes from the germline J gene. The CDR3 is 16 amino acids. The V and J ends lost 4 bases and 4 bases respectively, with 19 bases between them. In germline, CDR1 is LNHDA, CDR2 SQIVND (reference sequence). The full variable domain, with the rest looked up from reference TRBV19 and TRBJ1-2, is DGGITQSPKYLFRKEGQNVTLSCEQNLNHDAMYWYRQDPGQGLRLIYYSQIVNDFQKGDIAEGYSVSREKKESFPLTVTSAQKNPTAFYLCASSKDRSLEIYGYTFGSGTRLTVV.

In this sample, this clone turned up many times. The read halts 3 residues ahead of the CDR3 end, with the missing end drawn from the germline J gene. This chain connects TRBV4-1 to TRBJ1-2, with D hard to call. The CDR3 runs 16 residues. CDR1 and CDR2 (germline): MGHRA, YSYEKL. Trimming stripped 1 base from V and 1 base from J, with 13 bases between. The covered CDR3 bases are TGCGCCAGCAGCCAAGGGCAGGCCCAAGTTAACTATGGC. Its translation is CASSQGQAQVNYG. The whole CDR3 sequence reads CASSQGQAQVNYGYTF.

In its sample, this clone was seen many times. The sequenced fragment ends 3 residues before the CDR3 boundary, so the rest is inferred from the germline J gene. This chain uses TRBV19 with TRBJ1-2; TRBD1 is a possible D gene (6 bases). Trimming took 6 bases from V and 7 from J, leaving 15 bases between them. Per germline, CDR1 LNHDA and CDR2 SQIVND (reference sequence). This CDR3 has 13 residues. The CDR3 DNA, read in part, is TGTGCCAGTAGGGCCGGGCAGGGGTCTGGC. Translated, it gives CASRAGQGSG. The CDR3 as a whole reads CASRAGQGSGYTF. Using reference TRBV19 and TRBJ1-2 for the parts outside the CDR3, the full variable domain is DGGITQSPKYLFRKEGQNVTLSCEQNLNHDAMYWYRQDPGQGLRLIYYSQIVNDFQKGDIAEGYSVSREKKESFPLTVTSAQKNPTAFYLCASRAGQGSGYTFGSGTRLTVV.

This clone came up many times. The CDR3 is cut off 3 residues early in the read; its end comes from the germline J gene. This rearrangement joins TRBV11-2 to TRBJ1-5; D unresolved. The CDR3 contains 14 residues. Trimming pared 1 base from V and 5 bases from J, leaving 9 bases between. Looked up from germline, CDR1 is SGHAT and CDR2 is FQNNGV. Partial CDR3 DNA: TGTGCCAGCAGCTTAGGTAGAAGAGATCAGCCC. Its protein product is CASSLGRRDQP. The entire CDR3 reads CASSLGRRDQPQHF. Supplemented by reference TRBV11-2 and TRBJ1-5, the full variable domain reads EAGVAQSPRYKIIEKRQSVAFWCNPISGHATLYWYQQILGQGPKLLIQFQNNGVVDDSQLPKDRFSAERLKGVDSTLKIQPAKLEDSAVYLCASSLGRRDQPQHFGDGTRLSIL.

In its sample, this clone was seen many times. The read ends 3 residues shy of where the CDR3 ends; the end is completed using the germline J gene. J is TRBJ2-3 and V is TRBV7-6; 14 bases are shared with TRBD2. V lost 4 bases, J lost 5 bases, and 5 bases stayed unmatched. Per the germline V gene, CDR1 is SGHVS and CDR2 is FNYEAQ. This CDR3 is 16 amino acids long. CDR3 DNA, as far as it was read: TGTGCCAGCAGCTCCATGGGACTAGCGGGAGAAGATACG. Translation: CASSSMGLAGEDT. The entire CDR3 protein reads CASSSMGLAGEDTQYF. Full variable domain (rest looked up from reference TRBV7-6 and TRBJ2-3): GAGVSQSPRYKVTKRGQDVALRCDPISGHVSLYWYRQALGQGPEFLTYFNYEAQQDKSGLPNDRFSAERPEGSISTLTIQRTEQRDSAMYRCASSSMGLAGEDTQYFGPGTRLTVL.

This clone showed up many times. The CDR3 is cut off 3 residues early in the read; its end comes from the germline J gene. The chain is built from TRBV30 and TRBJ1-2, with a tentative D call TRBD1 (5 bases). V was cut by 0 bases and J by 4 bases, with 18 bases left in between. The CDR3 spans 16 residues. Germline CDR1 and CDR2: GTSNPN and SVGIG (reference sequence). The CDR3 DNA, read in part, is TGTGCCTGGAGTGTACCCAGGGCGACTCCAACCTATGGC. Its translation is CAWSVPRATPTYG. The full CDR3 protein is CAWSVPRATPTYGYTF. The whole variable domain, filled in from reference TRBV30 and TRBJ1-2, reads SQTIHQWPATLVQPVGSPLSLECTVEGTSNPNLYWYRQAAGRGLQLLFYSVGIGQISSEVPQNLSASRPQDRQFILSSKKLLLSDSGFYLCAWSVPRATPTYGYTFGSGTRLTVV.

This clone was counted ten times or more. The sequence runs out 3 residues before the end of the CDR3; the remainder is reconstructed from the germline J gene. This chain uses TRBV6-1 with TRBJ1-2; TRBD1 matches 7 bases. Losses at the gene ends were 4 bases for V and 3 bases for J; bases not matched to a gene: 5. This CDR3 comprises 14 residues. Germline CDR1 reads MNHNS; CDR2 reads SASEGT. CDR3 bases read: TGTGCCAGCAGTGGGGGGACAGTTGACTATGGC. Its translation is CASSGGTVDYG. The whole CDR3 region reads CASSGGTVDYGYTF.

Of note for this clone: One end of the junction does not line up with germline, which may come from a read error. The read terminates 3 residues ahead of where the CDR3 ends, so the germline J gene completes it. The chain has TRBV7-9 and TRBJ2-3, with D perhaps matching TRBD1 (5 bases). The CDR3 has 13 residues. CDR1 is SEHNR, CDR2 FQNEAQ, per germline (reference sequence). The covered CDR3 bases are TGTGCCAGCAGCTTAGCGGGCACAGGTACG. Protein sequence: CASSLAGTGT. The complete CDR3 sequence is CASSLAGTGTQYF. Full variable domain (missing parts from reference TRBV7-9 and TRBJ2-3): DTGVSQNPRHKITKRGQNVTFRCDPISEHNRLYWYRQTLGQGPEFLTYFQNEAQLEKSRLLSDRFSAERPKGSFSTLEIQRTEQGDSAMYLCASSLAGTGTQYFGPGTRLTVL.

Ten or more counts support this clone. The read terminates 3 residues before the CDR3 end, so the remaining end is supplied by the germline J gene. The chain uses TRBV19 and TRBJ1-4; possible D gene TRBD1, 5 bases. CDR1 is LNHDA, CDR2 SQIVND, per germline (reference sequence). Trimming took off 6 bases at V and 5 bases at J, with 16 bases between the two ends. The CDR3 is 15 residues long. The CDR3 loop reads CASRRGGAGNEKLFF. Partial CDR3 DNA: TGTGCCAGTAGAAGGGGTGGGGCAGGCAATGAAAAA.

This clone was recorded at least ten times. The CDR3 bases that were read are TGCAGTGCTGAGGGACAGGGACATGAG. Translating gives CSAEGQGHE. The whole CDR3 protein is CSAEGQGHEQFF. V and J are TRBV20-1 and TRBJ2-1; TRBD1 matches at 9 bases. Read sequence stops 3 residues before the CDR3 end, and the germline J gene provides the missing end. Trimming at V came to 5 bases and at J to 8 bases, leaving 4 bases not matched to a gene. CDR1 is DFQATT and CDR2 is SNEGSKA in the germline V gene (reference sequence). The CDR3 contains 12 residues.

Many counts were recorded for this clone. The CDR3 extends 3 residues past the end of the read, so its final part is completed from the germline J gene. The V and J genes are TRBV7-6 and TRBJ2-3, with 7 bases identical to TRBD1. V shed 5 bases and J 3 bases; nucleotides not matched to a gene: 5. Germline assignment: CDR1 SGHVS and CDR2 FNYEAQ. The CDR3 is made up of 14 amino acids. The CDR3 DNA, read in part, is TGTGCCAGCAGCCCTCGACAGGGTACAGATACG. It encodes CASSPRQGTDT. The whole CDR3 sequence is CASSPRQGTDTQYF.

This clone was observed many times. With the read ending 3 residues before the CDR3 end, the germline J gene is used to fill in that end. The V gene is TRBV12-3 or TRBV12-4, the J gene TRBJ2-3; no clear D. The CDR3 consists of 14 residues. V lost 6 bases to trimming and J lost 6 bases, with 16 bases between them. The DNA read from the CDR3 is TGTGCCAGCAGACCTAAGTGGTTACGGGATACG. This codes for CASRPKWLRDT. The whole CDR3 reads CASRPKWLRDTQYF.

This clone was seen many times. The read terminates 3 residues before the CDR3 end, so the remaining end is supplied by the germline J gene. The chain couples TRBV20-1 to TRBJ2-7; 7 bases fit TRBD1. CDR1 DFQATT and CDR2 SNEGSKA come from the germline V gene (reference sequence). The CDR3 is 13 amino acids. The ends lost 3 bases at V and 3 bases at J; junction bases unmatched: 5. The DNA read from the CDR3 is TGCAGTGCTAGCTCCGGGACAGTCTACGAG. This translates into CSASSGTVYE. The complete CDR3 sequence is CSASSGTVYEQYF.

This clone has ten or more counts. The read halts 3 residues ahead of the CDR3 end, with the missing end drawn from the germline J gene. The sample carries other DNA sequences with the same CDR3. The J gene is TRBJ1-1, the V gene TRBV19; D is undetermined. Trimming stripped 0 bases from V and 4 bases from J, with 9 bases between. Germline V lookup: CDR1 LNHDA, CDR2 SQIVND (reference sequence). The CDR3 sequence is 14 residues long. The sequenced CDR3 bases are TGTGCCAGTAGTATAGACCGGGTGTTCACTGAA. Its protein product is CASSIDRVFTE. The entire CDR3 reads CASSIDRVFTEAFF.

This clone was counted ten times or more. CDR3 sequence: CASSFSVGVVYEQYF. The covered CDR3 bases are TGTGCCAGCAGCTTTAGCGTAGGAGTGGTGTACGAG. The genes are TRBV7-2 and TRBJ2-7; D is possibly TRBD2 (5 bases). The CDR3 end lies 3 residues beyond the end of the read and is filled in from the germline J gene. CDR3 length: 15 amino acids. Germline V gene lookup returns CDR1 SGHTA and CDR2 FQGNSA. Trimming removed 3 bases at V and 4 bases at J, with 16 bases between.

This clone was detected many times. The CDR3 extends 3 residues past the end of the read, so its final part is completed from the germline J gene. The V and J genes are TRBV5-6 and TRBJ2-1; D remains ambiguous. Germline V gene lookup returns CDR1 SGHDT and CDR2 YYEEEE. CDR3 length: 12 amino acids. The V gene lost 2 bases and the J gene lost 8 bases, with 8 bases spanning the gap. The CDR3 bases that were read are TGTGCCAGCAGCTTAATTCTTCATGAG. Encoded protein: CASSLILHE. The whole CDR3 reads CASSLILHEQFF.

This clone was recorded at least ten times. The DNA ends 3 residues before the CDR3 does, and the rest of the CDR3 is filled in from the germline J gene. The chain employs TRBV19 and TRBJ1-1, with a weak D call TRBD1 (5 bases). There are 15 residues in the CDR3. Germline CDR1 is LNHDA and CDR2 is SQIVND (reference sequence). Deletions cut 0 bases from V and 5 bases from J, with 13 bases between. The CDR3: CASSIEGREGTEAFF. The part of the CDR3 DNA that was read is TGTGCCAGTAGTATAGAAGGCAGGGAGGGTACTGAA.

This clone was counted many times. The read ends 3 residues before the CDR3 terminus; that terminus is restored from the germline J gene. The V gene is TRBV30, the J gene TRBJ2-3, with 9 bases identical to TRBD1. Germline V lookup: CDR1 GTSNPN, CDR2 SVGIG (reference sequence). The J segment lost 2 bases and the V segment lost 5 bases, leaving 5 bases of the junction unmatched. The CDR3 extends over 14 amino acids. The covered CDR3 bases are TGTGCCTGGTGCCGGGACAGGGCCACAGATACG. Protein sequence: CAWCRDRATDT. The whole CDR3 protein reads CAWCRDRATDTQYF.

At least ten counts were recorded for this clone. The read finishes 3 residues shy of the CDR3 end, and the germline J gene is used to complete it. The chain combines TRBV30 with TRBJ1-5, with 10 bases matching TRBD1. This CDR3 is 16 amino acids long. The junction had 9 bases not matched to a gene; V was cut back by 2 bases and J by 5 bases. Germline loops: CDR1 GTSNPN, CDR2 SVGIG (reference sequence). The CDR3 is CAWSPDRTGGYQPQHF. The sequenced CDR3 bases are TGTGCCTGGAGTCCTGACCGGACAGGGGGTTATCAGCCC.

This clone was detected many times. The read terminates 3 residues ahead of where the CDR3 ends, so the germline J gene completes it. The V call is TRBV30, the J call TRBJ2-1; 7 positions match TRBD2. Looked up from germline, CDR1 is GTSNPN and CDR2 is SVGIG (reference sequence). The V gene end was trimmed by 2 bases and the J gene end by 7 bases; junction bases not matched to a gene: 8. The CDR3 has 14 residues. CDR3 DNA (partial): TGTGCCTGGAGTAGGATACTAGCGAGGAATGAG. Its translation is CAWSRILARNE. The whole CDR3 sequence reads CAWSRILARNEQFF. Full variable domain (remainder filled in from reference TRBV30 and TRBJ2-1): SQTIHQWPATLVQPVGSPLSLECTVEGTSNPNLYWYRQAAGRGLQLLFYSVGIGQISSEVPQNLSASRPQDRQFILSSKKLLLSDSGFYLCAWSRILARNEQFFGPGTRLTVL.

This clone has at least ten counts. CDR3 region: CATVTGDLNTEAFF. CDR3 DNA (partial): TGTGCCACCGTAACAGGGGACTTGAACACTGAA. The chain carries TRBV19 and TRBJ1-1; 7 nucleotides line up with TRBD1. The read comes to an end 3 residues before the CDR3 does, leaving the germline J gene to fill in the end. The CDR3 runs 14 residues. Germline values: CDR1 LNHDA, CDR2 SQIVND (reference sequence). V shed 10 bases and J 0 bases; nucleotides not matched to a gene: 8.